This section outlines one T cell receptor (beta chain) sequence together with its context. Germline V CDR1 and CDR2: SGHDN, FVKESK. This CDR3 is 13 amino acids long. The ends lost 6 bases at V and 7 bases at J; junction bases unmatched: 6. How the authors handled the data: Estimated nucleated cell counts came from reference gene primer amplification. Measured with immunoSEQ multiplex PCR; TCRdb has only the in-frame clones, and not every one. That table supplies the V and J calls and clone size; D and trimming were determined from the DNA. The data contain roughly 250,000 clones, about four fifths of them singletons. This entry belongs to a study of blood T cell repertoires in COVID-19. Study summary: Sources were T cells, B-cell-depleted T cells, or PBMCs; the material itself was cDNA or gDNA.

The clonotype originates from a man aged 45 to 65 with acute or convalescent COVID-19. V usage is TRBV14 and J usage is TRBJ1-2, with 9 bases that match TRBD1. The specimen was peripheral blood. CDR3 in amino acids: CASSPDRGGGYTF. In DNA form, the CDR3 reads TGTGCCAGCAGTCCGGACAGGGGAGGTGGCTACACCTTC.